This TCR beta chain was retrieved from a study of Graves' ophthalmopathy and Graves' hyperthyroidism. Overall study results and limits: Distinction of ophthalmopathy from stable hyperthyroidism by a 13-signature model reached almost 90% sensitivity and about 80% specificity.

TCR beta CDR3 regions were amplified from RNA transcripts. An initial RT-PCR round employing HTBI primers preceded a second-round multiplex PCR. MiXCR was run by TCRdb on the multiplex PCR reads, yielding one entry per CDR3 protein. Among approximately 480,000 distinct CDR3 sequences listed, approximately 15% were seen once. This clonotype was seen repeatedly, ten times or more. Its antigen is not known. Germline loops: CDR1 SGDLS, CDR2 YYNGEE. V shed 7 bases and J 7 bases; nucleotides not matched to a gene: 11. The CDR3 runs 14 residues. Having ophthalmopathy, the donors showed moderate-to-severe activity, CAS ≥3 and NOSPECS ≥4, with disease lasting under 3 months. Clinical symptoms and serum thyroxine were used for diagnosis; TRAb, thyroid ultrasound and orbital computed tomography were also relied on. What supplied the PBMCs was roughly 9.7 ml of fresh peripheral blood.

The specimen was blood. The chain joins TRBV9 to TRBJ1-5; 7 nucleotides agree with TRBD1. This sequence originates from a woman aged 25 to 45 with Graves' ophthalmopathy. The DNA for the CDR3 is TGTGCCAGCGGTTCAGGGGGAAGCGGACAGCCCCAGCATTTT. Amino acid sequence: CASGSGGSGQPQHF.